The source of this T cell receptor (beta chain) is a study of T cell responses to AZD1222 COVID-19 vaccine (dated by TCRdb to the early 2020s). Background for the entire study: AZD1222 recipients with second doses at about 4 weeks or about 12 weeks were pooled, because spike-specific TCR depth and breadth did not differ between schedules. A total of around 240 trial participants underwent TCR sequencing, of whom roughly 210 had received two doses of AZD1222 and around 26 had received two doses of the MenACWY control vaccine. Enrollment into the trials was organized by age into subgroups of 18-55, 56-69 and 70-plus years, and those subgroups contained roughly 150, 30 and 60 TCR-sequenced participants, respectively.

With regard to this clone: Which antigen it targets is not known. Per-base quality was not reported, and no clone a single base away is much larger than it.

The time point label on this specimen signifies: baseline before first vaccination. The vaccinee samples were drawn from two UK trials, COV001 and COV002, one of which was a single-blind randomized controlled phase 2/3 trial testing AZD1222 (ChAdOx1 nCoV-19) in healthy adults. For TCRbeta chain sequencing, PBMC samples were collected from trial participants at day 0 and at day 28 after the second dose. The CDR3 regions of human TCRbeta chains were analyzed by immunosequencing. For the original study's pipeline: TCRs in the repertoires were compared against a reference library of SARS-CoV-2-specific TCRs that had been generated with the MIRA antigen-specificity platform. Breadth was defined as the fraction of unique TCRs that were SARS-CoV-2-associated. Depth was defined as the fraction of total T cells that were SARS-CoV-2-associated. Each spike-specific TCR was assigned to its reactive spike region and to a CD4 or CD8 class using the MIRA data. Log10-transformed breadth and depth values were compared by one-way ANOVA with Sidak's multiple comparisons tests. Drawn from immuneACCESS, this table holds only the in-frame rearrangements with V and J called that TCRdb kept. Clones are partly lost; checked studies trace under half to an unresolved V gene and leave the rest unexplained. Clone size and V and J calls were adopted from that table, with D and trimming inferred from the DNA. The sample has over 110,000 clones on record, about 93% of them singletons. Of the sample, 4.5% to 5.5% falls within the top ten clones.

Overall results and qualifications from the work: Because no samples from the day 14 peak response were available, repertoires could be characterized only after the peak T cell response. Reportedly, almost half of the unique spike-specific TCRs recognized epitopes lying outside the regions that are mutated in the B.1.351 and B.1.1.7 variants. After two AZD1222 doses, spike-specific TCR breadth and depth were significantly higher than at day 0 and than in MenACWY recipients. Conclusions about previously exposed vaccinees were limited because only a handful of AZD1222 recipients were SARS-CoV-2 seropositive at baseline. The 56-69-year group was small, and its depth increase did not reach significance, likely because of low power. Participants were mostly white British and included more females than males, and it was suggested by the authors that clonal diversity may have been underestimated. Vaccine-associated CD4 TCRs spanned the whole spike protein, with dominant responses in regions 160-218 and 743-854.

The material sequenced was peripheral blood, taken on day 0 of AZD1222 vaccination. The receptor was derived from an adult in good health.

Here the CDR3 is given as CASSPGVANEQYF. The DNA is as follows: TGCGCCAGCAGCCCTGGGGTAGCGAACGAGCAGTACTTC. In this chain, TRBV4-3 is recombined with TRBJ2-7; TRBD2 could be the D gene, as 5 bases match. Its CDR3 holds 13 amino acids, cysteine through phenylalanine. Only the CDR3 region is kept as DNA, spanning 39 bases read in frame from base 1. V loses 4 bases of germline sequence and J loses 5 bases, and the interval between the two ends is 12 bases. Via the germline V gene, CDR1 is LGHNA and CDR2 YSLEER.